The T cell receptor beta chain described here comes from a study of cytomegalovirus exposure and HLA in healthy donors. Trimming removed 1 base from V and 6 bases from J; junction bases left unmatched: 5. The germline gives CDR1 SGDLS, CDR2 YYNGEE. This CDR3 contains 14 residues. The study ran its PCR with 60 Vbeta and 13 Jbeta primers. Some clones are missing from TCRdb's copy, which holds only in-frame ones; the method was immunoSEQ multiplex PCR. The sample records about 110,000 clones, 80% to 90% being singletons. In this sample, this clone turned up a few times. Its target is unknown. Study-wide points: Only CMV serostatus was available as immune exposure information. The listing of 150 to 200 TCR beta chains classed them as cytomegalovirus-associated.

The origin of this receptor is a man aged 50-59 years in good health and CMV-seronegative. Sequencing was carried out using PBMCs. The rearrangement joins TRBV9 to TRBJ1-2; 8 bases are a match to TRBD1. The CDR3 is CASSVRQGQDGYTF. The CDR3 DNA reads TGTGCCAGCAGCGTACGACAGGGGCAAGATGGCTACACCTTC.